The 17 T cell receptor beta chains given below trace back to one sample, sequenced in a study of blood T cell repertoires in COVID-19. Only in-frame clones appear in the TCRdb table, and some are missing; sequencing was by immunoSEQ multiplex PCR. The data show 250,000 to 300,000 clones, with 70% to 90% seen just once and around 5.8% held by the top ten. The sample consisted of peripheral blood. The receptors originated from a woman aged 50 to 60 with COVID-19, enrolled during active disease.

The chain uses TRBV30 and TRBJ1-5, with 10 positions matching TRBD1. The CDR3 covers 14 residues. Germline values: CDR1 GTSNPN, CDR2 SVGIG (reference sequence). The V and J ends lost 1 base and 6 bases, in that order; junction bases with no gene match: 3. The DNA of the CDR3 is TGTGCCTGGAGTGGGACAGGGGGTATTCAGCCCCAGCATTTT. This gives the protein CAWSGTGGIQPQHF.

This clone came up a few times. The V and J genes are TRBV30 and TRBJ2-1; TRBD2 is a possible D gene (5 bases). Germline assignment: CDR1 GTSNPN and CDR2 SVGIG (reference sequence). V lost 2 bases, J lost 1 base, and 12 bases lay in between. The CDR3 sequence is 15 residues long. In nucleotides, the CDR3 is TGTGCCTGGAGTTCCGACTACCTTTCCTACAATGAGCAGTTCTTC. It specifies CAWSSDYLSYNEQFF.

The chain employs TRBV7-2 and TRBJ1-5; TRBD1 matches 9 bases. Germline V gene sequence: CDR1 SGHTA, CDR2 FQGNSA. Unmatched junction bases numbered 7, after V lost 0 bases and J lost 7 bases. The CDR3 has 16 amino acids. CDR3 sequence (DNA): TGTGCCAGCAGCTTAGCGGGACAGGGAGTGGTACAGCCCCAGCATTTT. Protein product: CASSLAGQGVVQPQHF.

The rearrangement joins TRBV30 to TRBJ2-1, with 8 bases lining up with TRBD1. V lost 4 bases and J lost 2; bases outside the gene matches: 4. Germline loops: CDR1 GTSNPN, CDR2 SVGIG (reference sequence). The CDR3 has 14 residues. CDR3 protein: CAWTDRGPYNEQFF. The CDR3 DNA is TGTGCCTGGACAGACAGGGGTCCCTACAATGAGCAGTTCTTC. The full variable domain, in which reference TRBV30 and TRBJ2-1 provide the parts outside the CDR3, is SQTIHQWPATLVQPVGSPLSLECTVEGTSNPNLYWYRQAAGRGLQLLFYSVGIGQISSEVPQNLSASRPQDRQFILSSKKLLLSDSGFYLCAWTDRGPYNEQFFGPGTRLTVL.

The chain recombines TRBV5-5 with TRBJ2-1; TRBD2 matches 13 bases. From germline, CDR1 is SGHKS and CDR2 YYEKEE (reference sequence). The J segment lost 12 bases and the V segment lost 0 bases, leaving 12 bases of the junction unmatched. The CDR3 length is 17 residues. The CDR3 bases are TGTGCCAGCAGCTTGGTATTTACTAGCGGGAGGGCCTGGGGGCAGTTCTTC. Translating gives CASSLVFTSGRAWGQFF.

V usage is TRBV21-1 and J usage is TRBJ2-7; the D call in the table, TRBD2, was not verified against the DNA. TRBV21-1 is a listed pseudogene. The CDR3 runs 16 residues. The CDR3 bases are TGTGCCAGCTCCACCGGGGTAGTAGTCCCCAACTACGAGCAGTACTTC. Translation gives CASSTGVVVPNYEQYF.

The chain links TRBV5-8 to TRBJ1-4; TRBD1 might be the D (6 bases). Between the trimmed V and J ends, which lost 0 bases and 0 bases, there was a span of 9 bases. CDR1 SGHTS and CDR2 YDEGEE come from the germline V gene. The CDR3 contains 16 residues. The CDR3 is CASSLGQAATNEKLFF. The CDR3, as DNA: TGTGCCAGCAGCTTGGGACAGGCTGCAACTAATGAAAAACTGTTTTTT.

This rearrangement joins TRBV7-2 to TRBJ2-7, with a tentative D call TRBD2 (7 bases). V gave up 5 bases and J gave up 7 bases, with 18 bases separating them. The CDR3 totals 14 residues. The germline V gene has CDR1 SGHTA and CDR2 FQGNSA. CDR3 in amino acids: CASSLRGAVGEQYF. The CDR3 DNA reads TGTGCCAGCAGCCTCCGGGGGGCGGTCGGTGAGCAGTACTTC.

The chain combines TRBV13 with TRBJ2-1, with TRBD1 as a possible D gene (5 bases). Germline V gene sequence: CDR1 PRHDT, CDR2 FYEKMQ (reference sequence). The ends were cut back, 2 bases at V and 0 bases at J, with 8 bases in the middle. The length of the CDR3 is 15 residues. CDR3 DNA sequence: TGTGCCAGCAGCTTACGTGGGGCCTCCTACAATGAGCAGTTCTTC. It yields the protein CASSLRGASYNEQFF.

The rearrangement links TRBV5-1 to TRBJ2-7; 8 bases fit TRBD1. CDR1 SGHRS and CDR2 YFSETQ come from the germline V gene. V lost 0 bases to trimming and J lost 0 bases; unmatched junction nucleotides: 2. The CDR3 runs 15 residues. The CDR3 is CASSLETGGSYEQYF. The CDR3, as DNA: TGCGCCAGCAGCTTGGAAACAGGGGGCTCCTACGAGCAGTACTTC.

V usage is TRBV11-2 and J usage is TRBJ2-1; possibly TRBD1 for D (5 bases). Looked up from germline, CDR1 is SGHAT and CDR2 is FQNNGV. The CDR3 runs to 15 residues. V was shortened by 11 bases and J by 0 bases, with 17 bases between the two germline ends. The CDR3 bases are TGTGCCTCATTTCAAGGGGCCAGCTCCTACAATGAGCAGTTCTTC. Translation: CASFQGASSYNEQFF. Full variable domain (rest looked up from reference TRBV11-2 and TRBJ2-1): EAGVAQSPRYKIIEKRQSVAFWCNPISGHATLYWYQQILGQGPKLLIQFQNNGVVDDSQLPKDRFSAERLKGVDSTLKIQPAKLEDSAVYLCASFQGASSYNEQFFGPGTRLTVL.

This chain connects TRBV18 to TRBJ1-3; D is ambiguous. Germline CDR1 KGHSH, CDR2 LQKENI. Trimming left V 3 bases short and J 0 bases short, with 12 bases between. This CDR3 region has 16 residues. CDR3 protein: CASSPEQRASGNTIYF. The CDR3 DNA reads as TGTGCCAGCTCACCGGAACAGAGAGCCTCTGGAAACACCATATATTTT.

The DNA of the CDR3 is TGTGCCTGGAGTGTCGGGGGACCAGGAGGCACTGAAGCTTTCTTT. This codes for CAWSVGGPGGTEAFF. The rearrangement links TRBV30 to TRBJ1-1, with a tentative D call TRBD1 (5 bases). From germline, CDR1 is GTSNPN and CDR2 SVGIG (reference sequence). The V gene lost 0 bases and the J gene lost 4 bases, with 15 bases spanning the gap. The CDR3 extends over 15 amino acids.

V is TRBV21-1 and J is TRBJ1-1; TRBD1 is taken as the D call from the table, unchecked against the DNA. TRBV21-1 is a recognized pseudogene. The CDR3 consists of 20 residues. CDR3 coding DNA: TGTGCCAGCAGCAAGATGGGACAGGATATTCCCTCCTCTTTGAACACTGAAGCTTTCTTT. Its translation: CASSKMGQDIPSSLNTEAFF.

The rearrangement links TRBV7-2 to TRBJ1-2, with D uncertain. This CDR3 region has 15 residues. Germline V gene data show CDR1 as SGHTA and CDR2 as FQGNSA. The V end was cut by 0 bases, the J end by 0 bases, with 8 bases between. Here the CDR3 reads CASSLATGANYGYTF. CDR3 in DNA: TGTGCCAGCAGCTTAGCGACGGGAGCTAACTATGGCTACACCTTC.

The chain combines TRBV7-9 with TRBJ2-7; no clear D gene. This CDR3 contains 15 residues. V dropped 5 bases and J dropped 2 bases, with 16 bases sitting between them. Germline V CDR1 and CDR2: SEHNR, FQNEAQ (reference sequence). CDR3 DNA sequence: TGTGCCAGCAGCCGAGCTACAGTTAACACCTACGAGCAGTACTTC. Its translation is CASSRATVNTYEQYF.

This clone was counted once. The V gene is TRBV7-2, the J gene TRBJ2-1; D is possibly TRBD2 (6 bases). Between the trimmed V and J ends, which lost 5 bases and 0 bases, there was a span of 8 bases. The CDR3 spans 14 residues. Germline lookup yields CDR1 SGHTA and CDR2 FQGNSA. CDR3: CASSPGSSYNEQFF. The CDR3 DNA is TGTGCCAGCAGCCCCGGGAGCTCCTACAATGAGCAGTTCTTC. The whole variable domain, filled in from reference TRBV7-2 and TRBJ2-1, reads GAGVSQSPSNKVTEKGKDVELRCDPISGHTALYWYRQSLGQGLEFLIYFQGNSAPDKSGLPSDRFSAERTGGSVSTLTIQRTQQEDSAVYLCASSPGSSYNEQFFGPGTRLTVL.